This T cell receptor (beta chain) was observed in a study of cytomegalovirus exposure and HLA in healthy donors. Turning to the study itself: Approximately 83 million unique TCRs from HLA-typed donors were held in an early data release. Study-level results: Researchers reported in a later analysis that a missense DCLRE1C variant was tied to TCR beta V- and J-gene trimming. Some TCR beta chains (around 160 of them) were listed as cytomegalovirus-associated. In the analysis, some V segments, TRBV6-2 and TRBV6-3 included, were excluded as indistinguishable.

The CDR3 loop spans 14 amino acids. Trimming stripped 0 bases from V and 2 bases from J, with 7 bases between. CDR1 and CDR2 (germline): MNHEY, SVGAGI. Concerning this clone itself: Its antigen is unidentified.

PCR employed 60 Vbeta and 13 Jbeta primers. Using immunoSEQ multiplex PCR, the repertoire was profiled, and TCRdb retains in-frame clones only, with some absent. The sample lists 30,000 to 40,000 clones; roughly 82% were seen once. The chain joins TRBV6-5 to TRBJ2-5, with D maybe TRBD1 (5 bases). The receptor was isolated from a woman younger than 30 in good health and CMV-seropositive. Material: PBMCs. As DNA, the CDR3 is TGTGCCAGCAGTTACTCGGCAGGGCAAGAGACCCAGTACTTC. Translating it yields CASSYSAGQETQYF.